The sequence of this TCR beta chain was determined in a study of cytotoxic CD8 clonotypes in ibrutinib-treated CLL. Whole-study context: Response specimens were obtained following a median treatment duration of about 12 months, with a range of 6 to 36.

As regards this clone: Its antigen remains unidentified.

The germline V gene has CDR1 SGHRS and CDR2 YFSETQ. The V segment lost 3 bases and the J segment 6 bases; nucleotides outside the gene matches: 6. The CDR3 is 14 amino acids. Assay: immunoSEQ multiplex PCR; the TCRdb copy retains only in-frame clones and omits some. In the table there are about 17,000 clones, 80% to 85% of which are singletons. Study-level findings and limits: Public clonotypes proved infrequent, and on treatment they shrank or remained steady.

The V gene is TRBV5-1, the J gene TRBJ2-7; 10 nucleotides align to TRBD1. The sequencing used PBMCs, collected before ibrutinib treatment. The clonotype was recovered from a human donor with chronic lymphocytic leukemia. CDR3 nucleotide sequence: TGCGCCAGCAGCTCGAACCGGGACAGGGGCGAGCAGTACTTC. Amino acid sequence: CASSSNRDRGEQYF.